Following are 21 T cell receptor beta chains from one sample sequenced in a study of shared clonotypes between healthy human individuals. Generated by immunoSEQ multiplex PCR, the TCRdb table keeps only in-frame clones and is missing some. The data contain a few million clones, around 94% of them seen just once; the ten biggest clones take up 0.14%. Material: naive CD4+ T cells sorted from blood. Subset given: CD45RA+ positively selected. Receptors were obtained from a man aged 18 to 30 in good health.

The chain links TRBV10-3 to TRBJ2-5; D remains unclear. Germline lookup yields CDR1 ENHRY and CDR2 SYGVKD. Trimming shortened V by 8 bases and J by 5 bases, and 3 bases separated the two germline ends. The CDR3 is 9 residues long. This chain's CDR3 is CAIGETQYF. In DNA form, the CDR3 reads TGTGCCATCGGGGAGACCCAGTACTTC.

This clone was seen more than once but under ten times. The chain carries TRBV30 and TRBJ1-1; D is ambiguous. Trimming removed 3 bases from V and 5 bases from J, with 16 bases in between. Germline CDR1 reads GTSNPN; CDR2 reads SVGIG (reference sequence). The CDR3 runs to 14 residues. For the CDR3, the DNA is TGTGCCTGGAGGTTCGGATCGGTGGGAACTGAAGCTTTCTTT. Protein product: CAWRFGSVGTEAFF.

The chain carries TRBV4-1 and TRBJ1-4, with 7 positions matching TRBD1. The CDR3 extends over 20 amino acids. The V gene's germline CDR1 is MGHRA and CDR2 YSYEKL. Losses at the gene ends were 0 bases for V and 8 bases for J; bases not matched to a gene: 21. CDR3 sequence reads: CASSQDIVGQGGPMTEKLFF. CDR3 bases: TGCGCCAGCAGCCAAGATATCGTTGGCCAGGGGGGACCGATGACCGAAAAACTGTTTTTT.

The rearrangement joins TRBV4-1 to TRBJ2-5, with TRBD2 matching 12 bases. This CDR3 region has 16 residues. Germline V gene sequence: CDR1 MGHRA, CDR2 YSYEKL. Unmatched junction bases numbered 8, after V lost 4 bases and J lost 5 bases. CDR3 in amino acids: CASSPRLAGVLETQYF. CDR3 DNA sequence: TGCGCCAGCAGCCCCAGACTAGCGGGAGTCTTGGAGACCCAGTACTTC.

This clone occurred a few times. The chain carries TRBV19 and TRBJ1-1, with D uncertain. Germline CDR1 and CDR2: LNHDA and SQIVND (reference sequence). The CDR3 is 13 amino acids. V lost 1 base and J lost 8, with 11 bases in between. The CDR3 sequence: CASSIGAGSEAFF. The CDR3 DNA sequence: TGTGCCAGTAGTATAGGGGCGGGTTCCGAAGCTTTCTTT.

V is TRBV29-1 and J is TRBJ2-7; 9 positions agree with TRBD2. Germline V gene data show CDR1 as SQVTM and CDR2 as ANQGSEA. The CDR3 spans 14 residues. V was clipped by 4 bases and J by 5 bases; unmatched bases: 9. This CDR3 is CSVAQRLAANEQYF. CDR3 coding DNA: TGCAGCGTTGCTCAGAGACTAGCGGCAAACGAGCAGTACTTC.

The rearrangement joins TRBV7-8 to TRBJ2-7; TRBD1 aligns across 9 bases. V dropped 5 bases and J dropped 7; count of bases not matched to a gene: 9. The germline V gene has CDR1 SGHVS and CDR2 FQNEAQ. CDR3 length: 14 residues. The DNA for the CDR3 is TGTGCCAGCAGCGCCGACAGGGGGACGGGGGAGCAGTACTTC. Translating gives CASSADRGTGEQYF.

The V and J genes are TRBV7-9 and TRBJ2-7; 15 bases are a match to TRBD2. This CDR3 contains 17 residues. Germline lookup yields CDR1 SEHNR and CDR2 FQNEAQ (reference sequence). The J segment lost 2 bases and the V segment lost 5 bases, leaving 7 bases of the junction unmatched. The CDR3 DNA sequence: TGTGCCAGCAGCCCAGGACTAGCGGGAGGGTCAACCTACGAGCAGTACTTC. Protein product: CASSPGLAGGSTYEQYF.

The rearrangement uses TRBV4-3 and TRBJ2-1, with a possible D match to TRBD2 (6 bases). Deletions cut 5 bases from V and 9 bases from J, with 20 bases between. The germline V gene encodes CDR1 LGHNA and CDR2 YSLEER. This CDR3 comprises 15 residues. The CDR3 reads CASSSTGLAIGEQFF. The CDR3 DNA follows: TGCGCCAGCAGCTCAACCGGGCTAGCGATAGGTGAGCAGTTCTTC.

Remarks on this clone: At one of its ends the junction is not consistent with the germline gene, which may arise from a read error. The chain couples TRBV18 to TRBJ1-2; 11 bases agree with TRBD1. This CDR3 is built from 12 residues. From germline, CDR1 is KGHSH and CDR2 LQKENI. The CDR3: CASSPGQGAADF. The CDR3 coding sequence is TGTGCCAGCTCACCAGGACAGGGGGCAGCCGACTTC.

This chain uses TRBV28 with TRBJ1-2, with D perhaps matching TRBD1 (6 bases). CDR1 and CDR2 (germline): MDHEN, SYDVKM. V was trimmed by 6 bases and J by 8 bases, leaving 19 bases between them. CDR3 length: 14 amino acids. CDR3 protein: CASSLRTVENGYTF. The CDR3 bases are TGTGCCAGCAGCCTACGGACAGTAGAAAACGGCTACACCTTC.

The rearrangement links TRBV4-3 to TRBJ2-5; D is uncertain. V was cut by 3 bases and J by 6 bases, with 11 bases left in between. Germline CDR1 is LGHNA and CDR2 is YSLEER. This CDR3 comprises 13 residues. The CDR3 loop is CASSQGFGQTQYF. As DNA, the CDR3 is TGCGCCAGCAGCCAGGGTTTTGGACAGACCCAGTACTTC.

The J gene is TRBJ1-6, the V gene TRBV2; 11 nucleotides match TRBD1. Germline trimming cut 7 bases from V and 14 bases from J; bases unmatched to any gene: 10. Germline V lookup: CDR1 SNHLY, CDR2 FYNNEI. The CDR3 extends over 14 amino acids. The CDR3 here is CASTPGQGVQALHF. CDR3 bases: TGTGCCAGCACTCCGGGACAGGGGGTACAGGCCCTCCACTTT.

On this clone itself: Other DNA sequences from this sample encode an identical CDR3 as well. V gene TRBV18 combines with J gene TRBJ2-2; D might be TRBD1 or TRBD2, each matching 7 bases. The germline CDR1 and CDR2 sequences are KGHSH and LQKENI. With 3 bases removed from V and 5 bases from J, the gap between germline ends came to 13 bases. There are 15 residues in the CDR3. This chain's CDR3 is CASSPRQGGTGELFF. In DNA form, the CDR3 reads TGTGCCAGCTCACCCCGACAGGGAGGGACCGGGGAGCTGTTTTTT.

Worth noting for this clone: Other DNA sequences in the same sample also yield this CDR3. The chain carries TRBV6-6 and TRBJ2-7; weak D call: TRBD2 (6 bases). The germline gives CDR1 MNHNY, CDR2 SVGAGI (reference sequence). V was trimmed by 6 bases and J by 2 bases, leaving 11 bases between them. CDR3 length equals 13 residues. The DNA of the CDR3 is TGTGCCAGCAGACTAGCAGGAGCCTACGAGCAGTACTTC. Its protein is CASRLAGAYEQYF.

The rearrangement joins TRBV7-2 to TRBJ2-3; 8 bases map to TRBD2. The CDR3 is made up of 18 amino acids. With V trimmed by 4 bases and J by 2 bases, 14 bases remained unmatched. The germline gives CDR1 SGHTA, CDR2 FQGNSA. The CDR3 is CASSSRSASGSNTDTQYF. The CDR3, as DNA: TGTGCCAGCAGCTCCCGATCGGCTAGCGGGTCAAACACAGATACGCAGTATTTT. Based on the CDR3 plus reference TRBV7-2 and TRBJ2-3, the full variable domain is GAGVSQSPSNKVTEKGKDVELRCDPISGHTALYWYRQSLGQGLEFLIYFQGNSAPDKSGLPSDRFSAERTGGSVSTLTIQRTQQEDSAVYLCASSSRSASGSNTDTQYFGPGTRLTVL.

The rearrangement joins TRBV5-1 to TRBJ2-7; TRBD2 might be the D (6 bases). The CDR3 runs 15 residues. Trimming left V 0 bases short and J 8 bases short, with 18 bases between. CDR1 is SGHRS, CDR2 YFSETQ, per germline. The CDR3 loop is CASSLEEGRPFQQYF. DNA for the CDR3: TGCGCCAGCAGCTTGGAGGAGGGAAGGCCCTTCCAGCAGTACTTC.

The chain is built from TRBV5-1 and TRBJ1-4; a possible D gene is TRBD1 (5 bases). CDR1 SGHRS and CDR2 YFSETQ come from the germline V gene. The V end was cut by 6 bases, the J end by 4 bases, with 10 bases between. This CDR3 contains 13 residues. CDR3 DNA: TGCGCCAGCACTTCCGGGGGTAATGAAAAACTGTTTTTT. Its protein is CASTSGGNEKLFF. Supplemented by reference TRBV5-1 and TRBJ1-4, the full variable domain reads KAGVTQTPRYLIKTRGQQVTLSCSPISGHRSVSWYQQTPGQGLQFLFEYFSETQRNKGNFPGRFSGRQFSNSRSEMNVSTLELGDSALYLCASTSGGNEKLFFGSGTQLSVL.

The chain is built from TRBV5-4 and TRBJ1-1; D unclear. Germline assignment: CDR1 SGHNT and CDR2 YYREEE (reference sequence). V was shortened by 1 base and J by 3 bases, with 10 bases between the two germline ends. The CDR3 is 14 amino acids. The CDR3 sequence: CASSLPNADTEAFF. In nucleotides, the CDR3 is TGTGCCAGCAGCTTGCCCAACGCGGACACTGAAGCTTTCTTT. Full variable domain (missing parts from reference TRBV5-4 and TRBJ1-1): ETGVTQSPTHLIKTRGQQVTLRCSSQSGHNTVSWYQQALGQGPQFIFQYYREEENGRGNFPPRFSGLQFPNYSSELNVNALELDDSALYLCASSLPNADTEAFFGQGTRLTVV.

V gene TRBV5-1 combines with J gene TRBJ2-6; D is ambiguous. The CDR3 consists of 15 residues. Germline V gene sequence: CDR1 SGHRS, CDR2 YFSETQ. V was pared by 4 bases and J by 1 base, with 9 bases between. For the CDR3, the DNA is TGCGCCAGCAGCGCGGAGTTGTCTGGGGCCAACGTCCTGACTTTC. Translating it yields CASSAELSGANVLTF.

This clone was seen a single time. The V call is TRBV10-3, the J call TRBJ1-1; D perhaps matches TRBD1 (5 bases). Germline assignment: CDR1 ENHRY and CDR2 SYGVKD. Trimming cost V 6 bases and J 3 bases, with 11 bases left between them. The CDR3 runs to 13 residues. CDR3 protein: CAISLTGDTEAFF. Here the CDR3 DNA reads TGTGCCATCAGCCTTACGGGGGACACTGAAGCTTTCTTT.